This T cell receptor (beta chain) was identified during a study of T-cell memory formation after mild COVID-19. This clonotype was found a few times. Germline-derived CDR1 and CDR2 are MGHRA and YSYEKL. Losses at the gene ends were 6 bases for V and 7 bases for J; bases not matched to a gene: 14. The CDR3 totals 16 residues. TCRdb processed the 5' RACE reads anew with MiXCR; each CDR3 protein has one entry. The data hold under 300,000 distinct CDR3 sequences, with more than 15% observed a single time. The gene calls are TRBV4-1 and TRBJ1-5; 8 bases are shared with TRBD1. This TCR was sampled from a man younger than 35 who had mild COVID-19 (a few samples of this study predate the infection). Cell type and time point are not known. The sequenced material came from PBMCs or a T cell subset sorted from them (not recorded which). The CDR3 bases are TGCGCCAGCAGACACTTTCTCAGGGGGCGCGAACAGCCCCAGCATTTT. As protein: CASRHFLRGREQPQHF.